The sequence of this T cell receptor (beta chain) was determined in a study of blood T cell repertoires in COVID-19. In the original analysis: Reference gene primer amplification gave nucleated cell count estimates. Here immunoSEQ multiplex PCR was the method, and the copy in TCRdb shows in-frame clones only, minus some. V and J calls and clone size are those listed in that table; D and trimming were worked out from the DNA. The sample yields 120,000 or so clones, over 70% seen once. The germline CDR1 and CDR2 sequences are GTSNPN and SVGIG (reference sequence). This CDR3 comprises 12 residues. V was cut by 4 bases and J by 8 bases, with 14 bases left in between. This clone has just a few counts.

The sequenced material came from peripheral blood. V usage is TRBV30 and J usage is TRBJ1-2; possibly TRBD1 for D (5 bases). The source is a man older than 75 with active or convalescent COVID-19. The CDR3 sequence: CAWTPAGEGYTF. The CDR3 DNA reads TGTGCCTGGACTCCGGCGGGGGAGGGCTACACCTTC.